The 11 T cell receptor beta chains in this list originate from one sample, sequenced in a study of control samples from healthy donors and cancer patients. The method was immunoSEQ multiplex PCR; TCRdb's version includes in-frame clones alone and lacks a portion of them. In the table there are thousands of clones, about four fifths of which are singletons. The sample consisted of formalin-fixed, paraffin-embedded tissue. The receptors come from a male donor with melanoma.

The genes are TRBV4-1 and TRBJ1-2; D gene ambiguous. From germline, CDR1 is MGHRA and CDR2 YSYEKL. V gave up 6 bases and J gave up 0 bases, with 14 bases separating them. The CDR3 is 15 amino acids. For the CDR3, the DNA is TGCGCCAGCAGGGAAGAGGAGTTTACTAACTATGGCTACACCTTC. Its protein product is CASREEEFTNYGYTF.

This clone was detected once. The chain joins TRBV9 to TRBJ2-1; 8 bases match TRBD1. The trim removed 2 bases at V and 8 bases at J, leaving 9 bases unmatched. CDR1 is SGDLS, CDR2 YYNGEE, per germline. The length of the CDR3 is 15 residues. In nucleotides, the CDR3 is TGTGCCAGCAGCGTGGAAGGGACAGGTAGGCATGAGCAGTTCTTC. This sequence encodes CASSVEGTGRHEQFF. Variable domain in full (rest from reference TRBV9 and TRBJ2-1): DSGVTQTPKHLITATGQRVTLRCSPRSGDLSVYWYQQSLDQGLQFLIQYYNGEERAKGNILERFSAQQFPDLHSELNLSSLELGDSALYFCASSVEGTGRHEQFFGPGTRLTVL.

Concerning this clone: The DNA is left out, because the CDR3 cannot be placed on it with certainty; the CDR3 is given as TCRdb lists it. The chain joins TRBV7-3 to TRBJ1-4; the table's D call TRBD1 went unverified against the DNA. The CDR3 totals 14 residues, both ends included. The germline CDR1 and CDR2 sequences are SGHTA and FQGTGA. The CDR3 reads CASSRTVGMKNCFF.

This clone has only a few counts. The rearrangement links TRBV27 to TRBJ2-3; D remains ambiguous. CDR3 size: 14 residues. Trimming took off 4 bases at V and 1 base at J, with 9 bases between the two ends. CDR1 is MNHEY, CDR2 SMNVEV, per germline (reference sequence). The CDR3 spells CASSWGRGTDTQYF. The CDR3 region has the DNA TGTGCCAGCAGTTGGGGTAGGGGCACAGATACGCAGTATTTT.

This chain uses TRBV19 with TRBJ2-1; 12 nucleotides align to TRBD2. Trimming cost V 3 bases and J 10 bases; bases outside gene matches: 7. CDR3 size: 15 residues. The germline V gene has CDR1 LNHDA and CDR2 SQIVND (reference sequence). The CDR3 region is CASSIGLAGSKEQFF. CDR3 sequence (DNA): TGTGCCAGTAGTATTGGACTAGCGGGGTCGAAGGAGCAGTTCTTC.

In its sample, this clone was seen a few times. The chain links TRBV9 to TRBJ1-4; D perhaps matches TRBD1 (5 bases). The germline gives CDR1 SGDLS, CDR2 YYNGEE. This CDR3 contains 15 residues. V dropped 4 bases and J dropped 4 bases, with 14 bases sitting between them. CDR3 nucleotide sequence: TGTGCCAGCAGCCCTTTGGGGCATCTTAATGAAAAACTGTTTTTT. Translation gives CASSPLGHLNEKLFF. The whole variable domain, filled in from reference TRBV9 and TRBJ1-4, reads DSGVTQTPKHLITATGQRVTLRCSPRSGDLSVYWYQQSLDQGLQFLIQYYNGEERAKGNILERFSAQQFPDLHSELNLSSLELGDSALYFCASSPLGHLNEKLFFGSGTQLSVL.

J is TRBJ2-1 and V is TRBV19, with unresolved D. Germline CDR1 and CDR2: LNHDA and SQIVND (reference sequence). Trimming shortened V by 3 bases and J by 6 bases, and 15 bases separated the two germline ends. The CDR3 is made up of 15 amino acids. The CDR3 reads CASSIKGWWGNEQFF. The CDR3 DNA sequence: TGTGCCAGTAGTATTAAAGGCTGGTGGGGCAATGAGCAGTTCTTC.

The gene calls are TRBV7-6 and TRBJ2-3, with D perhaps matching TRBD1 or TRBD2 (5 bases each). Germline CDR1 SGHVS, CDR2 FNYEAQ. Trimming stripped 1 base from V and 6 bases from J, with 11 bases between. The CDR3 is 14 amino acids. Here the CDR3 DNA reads TGTGCCAGCAGCTTAGGAGGGGAAGGGGATACGCAGTATTTT. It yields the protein CASSLGGEGDTQYF.

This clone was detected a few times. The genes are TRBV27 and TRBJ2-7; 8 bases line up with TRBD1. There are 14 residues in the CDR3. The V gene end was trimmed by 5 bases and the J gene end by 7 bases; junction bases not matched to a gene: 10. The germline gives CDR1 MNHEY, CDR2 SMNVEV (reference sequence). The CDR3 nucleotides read TGTGCCAGCAGTCCGAGACAGGGGTTCGGGGAGCAGTACTTC. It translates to CASSPRQGFGEQYF.

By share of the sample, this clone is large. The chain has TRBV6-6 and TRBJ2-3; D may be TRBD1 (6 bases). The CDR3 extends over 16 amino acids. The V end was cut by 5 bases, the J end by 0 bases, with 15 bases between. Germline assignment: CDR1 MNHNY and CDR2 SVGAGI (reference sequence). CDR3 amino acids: CASSKLDSSSTDTQYF. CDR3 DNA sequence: TGTGCCAGCAGTAAACTGGACAGTTCTAGCACAGATACGCAGTATTTT.

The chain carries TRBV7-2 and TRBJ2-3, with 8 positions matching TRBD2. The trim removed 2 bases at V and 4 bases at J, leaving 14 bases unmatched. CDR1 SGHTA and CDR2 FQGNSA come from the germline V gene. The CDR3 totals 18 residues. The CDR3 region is CASSLRFVRAGAADTQYF. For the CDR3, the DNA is TGTGCCAGCAGCTTACGTTTCGTGAGAGCGGGAGCGGCAGATACGCAGTATTTT.